This T cell receptor (beta chain) is from a study of T cells expressing NK-cell markers. TCRdb reprocessed the 5' RACE reads; each CDR3 protein has one entry and no DNA is given. The data show about 260,000 distinct CDR3 sequences, and the top ten clones hold 4% to 5%. Germline CDR1 ENHRY, CDR2 SYGVKD. The CDR3 is 14 amino acids. Material for sequencing was blood T cells: a sorted CD56 or NKG2C T cell subset, CD4+ or CD8+ T cells, or bulk PBMC T cells (not recorded which). This clonotype was obtained from a woman aged 18-70 years in good health. The genes are TRBV10-3 and TRBJ1-5. CDR3 residues: CAISESISNQPQHF.